In its sample, the clone carrying this T cell receptor (beta chain) was seen many times. What it binds is unknown. The entry originates in a study of neurological immune-mediated disorders. Whole-study results and caveats: With the multiple sclerosis repertoire cluster, none of the clinical or MRI features showed an association.

Specified time point: longitudinal time-point 3. CDR3 length: 13 amino acids. The J segment lost 2 bases and the V segment lost 5 bases, leaving 6 bases of the junction unmatched. Germline CDR1 reads DFQATT; CDR2 reads SNEGSKA (reference sequence). TCRdb ran MiXCR on the 5' RACE reads and lists one entry per CDR3 protein. The sample lists some 89,000 distinct CDR3 sequences, 4.3% occurring once. The sample taken for sequencing was PBMCs. This sequence was found in an older woman with multiple sclerosis. V is TRBV20-1 and J is TRBJ2-7; TRBD1 agrees at 7 bases. In DNA, the CDR3 is TGCAGTGCTCCACCGGGACAGACCTACGAGCAGTACTTC. Its translation: CSAPPGQTYEQYF.